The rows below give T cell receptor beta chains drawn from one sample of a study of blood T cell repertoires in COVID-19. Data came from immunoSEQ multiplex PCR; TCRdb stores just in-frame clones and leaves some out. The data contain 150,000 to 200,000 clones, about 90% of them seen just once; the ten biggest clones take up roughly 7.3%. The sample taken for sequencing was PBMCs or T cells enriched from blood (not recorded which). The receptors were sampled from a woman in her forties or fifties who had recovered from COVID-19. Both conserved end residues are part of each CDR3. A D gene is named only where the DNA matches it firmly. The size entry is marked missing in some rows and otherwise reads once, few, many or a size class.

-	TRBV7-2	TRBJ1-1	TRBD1	CASSFAGTGENFF	TGTGCCAGCAGCTTCGCCGGGACAGGGGAAAATTTCTTT
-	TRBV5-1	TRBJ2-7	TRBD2	CASSLVASGRPYEQYF	TGCGCCAGCAGCTTGGTCGCTAGCGGGAGGCCCTACGAGCAGTACTTC
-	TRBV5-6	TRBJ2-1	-	CASSLGQYNEQFF	TGTGCCAGCAGCTTGGGTCAATACAATGAGCAGTTCTTC
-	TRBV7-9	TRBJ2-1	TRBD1	CASSTIPGQGADEQFF	TGTGCCAGCAGCACGATCCCGGGACAGGGGGCAGATGAGCAGTTCTTC
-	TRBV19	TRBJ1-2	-	CASSIIGDSYGYTF	TGTGCCAGTAGTATAATCGGGGATTCCTATGGCTACACCTTC
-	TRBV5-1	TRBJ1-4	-	CASSPEGGQSEKLFF	TGCGCCAGCAGCCCAGAGGGGGGGCAGTCTGAAAAACTGTTTTTT
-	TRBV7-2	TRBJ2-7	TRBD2	CASSLGSGLSFYEQYF	TGTGCCAGCAGCTTAGGTTCGGGACTAAGCTTCTACGAGCAGTACTTC
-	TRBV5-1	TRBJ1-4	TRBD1	CASSVLTGIREKLFF	TGCGCCAGCAGCGTCCTGACAGGGATTCGTGAAAAACTGTTTTTT
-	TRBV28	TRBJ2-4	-	CASSPDEGKNIQYF	TGTGCCAGCAGTCCGGACGAGGGCAAAAACATTCAGTACTTC
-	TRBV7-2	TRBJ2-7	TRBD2	CASSFGPAGTYEQYF	TGTGCCAGCAGCTTCGGTCCAGCGGGGACCTACGAGCAGTACTTC
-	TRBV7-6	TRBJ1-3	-	CASSLDLSSNTIYF	TGTGCCAGCAGCTTAGACCTATCCTCAAACACCATATATTTT
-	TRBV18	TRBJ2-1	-	CASSTRQANNEQFF	TGTGCCAGCTCAACCCGACAGGCTAACAATGAGCAGTTCTTC
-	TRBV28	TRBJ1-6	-	CASRPRTNKPLHF	TGTGCCAGCAGGCCTAGGACAAACAAACCCCTCCACTTT
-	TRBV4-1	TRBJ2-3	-	CASSQVYGITDTQYF	TGCGCCAGCAGCCAAGTATATGGCATCACAGATACGCAGTATTTT
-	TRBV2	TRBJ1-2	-	CASSDGAATNYGYTF	TGTGCCAGCAGTGATGGGGCAGCCACTAACTATGGCTACACCTTC
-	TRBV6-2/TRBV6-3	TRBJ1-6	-	CASSYYTLLSPLHF	TGTGCCAGCAGTTACTACACGCTCCTTTCACCCCTCCACTTT
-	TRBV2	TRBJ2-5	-	CASSEAISGGNQETQYF	TGTGCCAGCAGTGAAGCGATCAGCGGAGGAAATCAAGAGACCCAGTACTTC
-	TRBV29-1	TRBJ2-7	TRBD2	CSVEGDTSGTGYIYEQYF	TGCAGCGTTGAAGGGGACACTAGCGGCACGGGATATATCTACGAGCAGTACTTC
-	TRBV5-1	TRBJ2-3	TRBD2	CASSLVLAGTTDTQYF	TGCGCCAGCAGCTTGGTTCTAGCGGGGACCACAGATACGCAGTATTTT
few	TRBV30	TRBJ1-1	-	CAWKSENTEAFF	TGTGCCTGGAAATCAGAGAACACTGAAGCTTTCTTT
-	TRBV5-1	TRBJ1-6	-	CASSLGQAYNSPLHF	TGCGCCAGCAGCTTGGGACAGGCCTATAATTCACCCCTCCACTTT
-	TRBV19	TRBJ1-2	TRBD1	CASSIARQGLNSYGYTF	TGTGCCAGTAGTATCGCGAGACAGGGACTTAACTCCTATGGCTACACCTTC
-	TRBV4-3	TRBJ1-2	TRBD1	CASSQGRQGVYGYTF	TGCGCCAGCAGCCAGGGTCGACAGGGTGTGTATGGCTACACCTTC
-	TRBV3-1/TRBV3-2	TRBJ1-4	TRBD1	CASSRTGGGGEKLFF	TGTGCCAGCAGCCGCACAGGGGGCGGGGGTGAAAAACTGTTTTTT
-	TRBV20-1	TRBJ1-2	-	CSASSTSRAGYTF	TGCAGTGCTAGTAGTACTTCGAGGGCGGGCTACACCTTC
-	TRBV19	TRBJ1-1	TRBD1	CASSTLTGFTSEAFF	TGTGCCAGTAGTACCCTGACAGGGTTTACGTCTGAAGCTTTCTTT
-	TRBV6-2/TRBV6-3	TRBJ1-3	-	CASSPDNSGNTIYF	TGTGCCAGCAGCCCAGACAACTCTGGAAACACCATATATTTT
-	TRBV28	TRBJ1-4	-	CASSSLREGGRGDKEKLFF	TGTGCCAGCAGTTCCCTAAGGGAGGGGGGAAGGGGAGATAAGGAAAAACTGTTTTTT
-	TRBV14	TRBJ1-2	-	CASSGQSANYGYTF	TGTGCCAGCAGCGGACAGTCAGCTAACTATGGCTACACCTTC
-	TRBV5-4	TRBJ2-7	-	CASSLQTARQNYEQYF	TGTGCCAGCAGCTTGCAAACGGCGAGACAAAATTACGAGCAGTACTTC
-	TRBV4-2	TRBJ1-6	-	CASSQVSPASYNSPLHF	TGTGCCAGCAGCCAAGTGAGCCCAGCGAGCTATAATTCACCCCTCCACTTT
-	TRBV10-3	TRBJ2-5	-	CAISDRVGETQYF	TGTGCCATCAGTGACAGGGTGGGAGAGACCCAGTACTTC
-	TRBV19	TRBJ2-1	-	CASSILRTDSYNEQFF	TGTGCCAGTAGTATACTTCGGACAGACTCCTACAATGAGCAGTTCTTC
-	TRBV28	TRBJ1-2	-	CASSLEDSIGCTF	TGTGCCAGCAGTTTGGAAGACAGCATTGGGTGCACCTTC
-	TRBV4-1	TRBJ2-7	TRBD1	CASSQGQGRPYEQYF	TGCGCCAGCAGCCAGGGACAGGGACGCCCCTACGAGCAGTACTTC
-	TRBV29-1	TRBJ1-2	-	CSAQATSNYGYTF	TGCAGCGCCCAGGCGACAAGTAACTATGGCTACACCTTC
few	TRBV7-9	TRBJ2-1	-	CASSHKIRLAGVYNEQFF	TGTGCCAGCAGCCATAAGATTCGTCTGGCAGGGGTCTACAATGAGCAGTTCTTC
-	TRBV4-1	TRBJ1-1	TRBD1	CASSQGDRVNAFF	TGCGCCAGCAGCCAAGGGGACAGGGTTAATGCTTTCTTT
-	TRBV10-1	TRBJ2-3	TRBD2	CASSEISGSGTDTQYF	TGCGCCAGCAGTGAGATTAGCGGGAGTGGCACAGATACGCAGTATTTT
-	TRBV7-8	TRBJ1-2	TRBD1	CASSLSTGVYGYTF	TGTGCCAGCAGCTTATCAACAGGGGTATACGGCTACACCTTC
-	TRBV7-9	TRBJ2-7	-	CASSLALLNEAYEQYF	TGTGCCAGCAGCTTAGCACTACTTAATGAGGCCTACGAGCAGTACTTC
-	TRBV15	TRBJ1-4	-	CATSRDRGSGNEKLFF	TGTGCCACCAGCAGAGATCGGGGGTCGGGTAATGAAAAACTGTTTTTT
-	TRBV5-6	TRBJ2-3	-	CASSSLGGPRTDTQYF	TGTGCCAGCAGCTCCCTCGGGGGACCCCGTACAGATACGCAGTATTTT
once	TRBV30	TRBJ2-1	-	CAWSVLTKNNEQFF	TGTGCCTGGAGTGTACTGACTAAGAACAATGAGCAGTTCTTC
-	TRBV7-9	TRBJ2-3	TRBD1	CASSLMGQGAGDTQYF	TGTGCCAGCAGCTTAATGGGACAGGGGGCCGGAGATACGCAGTATTTT
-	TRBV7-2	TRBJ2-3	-	CASSLEGGTGTDTQYF	TGTGCCAGCAGCTTAGAGGGCGGGACGGGGACAGATACGCAGTATTTT
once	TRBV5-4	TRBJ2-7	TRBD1	CASSTVGTGVAEQYF	TGTGCCAGCAGCACCGTTGGGACAGGGGTTGCCGAGCAGTACTTC
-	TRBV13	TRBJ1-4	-	CASSLRTQGEKLFF	TGTGCCAGCAGCTTAAGGACACAGGGAGAAAAACTGTTTTTT
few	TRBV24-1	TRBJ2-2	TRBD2	CATSDLASGDTGELFF	TGTGCCACCAGTGATTTGGCTAGCGGTGACACCGGGGAGCTGTTTTTT